The 28 T cell receptor beta chains given below trace back to one sample, sequenced in a study of blood T cell repertoires in COVID-19 (TCRdb year 2020). The library came from the immunoSEQ multiplex PCR assay. In TCRdb, the immuneACCESS table is reduced to in-frame sequences with V and J assigned. These tables do not hold every clone; where another copy was compared, an unresolved V gene accounts for under half, and the others remain unexplained. The sample has some 290,000 clones on record, approximately 90% of them singletons. About 2% of the sample is held by the ten biggest clonotypes. The sample comprised peripheral blood. All receptors derive from a woman in her 50s who had recovered from COVID-19.

J is TRBJ1-2 and V is TRBV7-9; 7 bases line up with TRBD1. Losses at the gene ends were 5 bases for V and 7 bases for J; bases not matched to a gene: 13. The germline gives CDR1 SEHNR, CDR2 FQNEAQ (reference sequence). The CDR3 is made up of 15 amino acids. CDR3 DNA sequence: TGTGCCAGCAGCCCTCAAGAGGGGGCGCGAAGTGGCTACACCTTC. The encoded protein is CASSPQEGARSGYTF.

This clone was detected once. V and J are TRBV27 and TRBJ2-1, with 10 nucleotides matching TRBD2. Trimming took 3 bases from V and 4 from J; bases not matched to a gene: 6. From germline, CDR1 is MNHEY and CDR2 SMNVEV (reference sequence). The CDR3 is 16 residues long. CDR3 protein: CASSLAGTSVYNEQFF. Written as DNA, the CDR3 is TGTGCCAGCAGTTTGGCCGGGACTAGCGTTTACAATGAGCAGTTCTTC.

The chain combines TRBV6-2 or TRBV6-3 with TRBJ2-7; 7 bases are a match to TRBD2. The CDR3 contains 14 residues. V lost 2 bases to trimming and J lost 1 base; unmatched junction nucleotides: 2. Per germline, CDR1 MNHEY and CDR2 SVGEGT. The CDR3: CASSYGLVSYEQYF. The CDR3 DNA is TGTGCCAGCAGTTACGGACTAGTTTCCTACGAGCAGTACTTC.

The chain combines TRBV2 with TRBJ2-5; TRBD2 might be the D (6 bases). Germline loops: CDR1 SNHLY, CDR2 FYNNEI. The germline V and J ends were trimmed by 10 bases and 1 base, with 16 bases remaining between them. CDR3 length equals 14 residues. The CDR3 region is CAITERGTQETQYF. For the CDR3, the DNA is TGTGCCATTACTGAACGGGGGACCCAAGAGACCCAGTACTTC.

J is TRBJ2-1 and V is TRBV24-1; 9 bases align to TRBD2. The CDR3 length is 14 residues. Germline trimming cut 6 bases from V and 7 bases from J; bases unmatched to any gene: 6. Germline CDR1 KGHDR, CDR2 SFDVKD. DNA for the CDR3: TGTGCCACCAGTCCGGGACTAGCAGGGAATGAGCAGTTCTTC. This gives the protein CATSPGLAGNEQFF.

V usage is TRBV5-1 and J usage is TRBJ1-2; 7 nucleotides match TRBD1. J lost 6 bases, V lost 0 bases, and 5 bases had no gene match. The V gene's germline CDR1 is SGHRS and CDR2 YFSETQ. The CDR3 totals 14 residues. The chain's CDR3 is CASSLEGAEHGYTF. CDR3 coding DNA: TGCGCCAGCAGCTTGGAGGGGGCTGAGCATGGCTACACCTTC.

In its sample, this clone was seen a few times. This chain uses TRBV28 with TRBJ2-1, with 14 positions matching TRBD2. This CDR3 is built from 16 residues. The junction had 7 bases not matched to a gene; V was cut back by 5 bases and J by 7 bases. Germline V CDR1 and CDR2: MDHEN, SYDVKM. CDR3 amino acids: CASSPSGTSGRNEQFF. The DNA for the CDR3 is TGTGCCAGCAGTCCCTCCGGGACTAGCGGGAGAAATGAGCAGTTCTTC.

The chain is built from TRBV9 and TRBJ1-5; 8 nucleotides agree with TRBD1. The trim removed 4 bases at V and 3 bases at J, leaving 6 bases unmatched. This CDR3 contains 15 residues. The germline gives CDR1 SGDLS, CDR2 YYNGEE. Here the CDR3 DNA reads TGTGCCAGCAGCTGGACAGGGAACGTCAATCAGCCCCAGCATTTT. It yields the protein CASSWTGNVNQPQHF.

The CDR3 DNA reads TGTGCCAGCAGCCCGGGAGGGGCCAAAAACATTCAGTACTTC. Its translation is CASSPGGAKNIQYF. The J gene is TRBJ2-4, the V gene TRBV9, with TRBD2 identical over 8 bases. From germline, CDR1 is SGDLS and CDR2 YYNGEE. The CDR3 extends over 14 amino acids. Losses at the gene ends were 4 bases for V and 1 base for J; bases not matched to a gene: 1.

The V gene is TRBV6-2 or TRBV6-3, the J gene TRBJ1-1; 7 bases map to TRBD1. The CDR3 has 15 amino acids. With V trimmed by 4 bases and J by 0 bases, 5 bases remained unmatched. Germline assignment: CDR1 MNHEY and CDR2 SVGEGT. The CDR3 DNA sequence: TGTGCCAGCAGTTCGCGACAGGGTATGAACACTGAAGCTTTCTTT. Its protein is CASSSRQGMNTEAFF.

This clone occurred once. V and J are TRBV19 and TRBJ1-5, with 9 positions matching TRBD1. The germline CDR1 and CDR2 sequences are LNHDA and SQIVND (reference sequence). V shed 6 bases, J shed 2 bases, and the junction held 8 bases outside the gene matches. This CDR3 region has 16 residues. The CDR3 spells CASRPTDRGGNQPQHF. DNA for the CDR3: TGTGCCAGTAGGCCGACGGACAGGGGAGGCAATCAGCCCCAGCATTTT.

The chain joins TRBV5-5 to TRBJ1-3; D unresolved. V dropped 4 bases and J dropped 0 bases, with 11 bases sitting between them. Germline CDR1 is SGHKS and CDR2 is YYEKEE (reference sequence). This CDR3 is built from 15 residues. The CDR3 spells CASSMSGNSGNTIYF. Here the CDR3 DNA reads TGTGCCAGCAGCATGTCCGGGAACTCTGGAAACACCATATATTTT.

This clone is a singleton in its sample. The chain uses TRBV30 and TRBJ2-2, with 8 nucleotides matching TRBD2. CDR1 is GTSNPN and CDR2 is SVGIG in the germline V gene (reference sequence). The CDR3 is 17 residues long. Trimming cost V 4 bases and J 0 bases; bases outside gene matches: 10. The CDR3 DNA follows: TGTGCCTGGAAAGAGTTAGCGGGGTTTGCGAACACCGGGGAGCTGTTTTTT. Residues: CAWKELAGFANTGELFF.

The chain combines TRBV7-8 with TRBJ2-3; 8 bases agree with TRBD2. This CDR3 is 16 amino acids long. V shed 3 bases and J 2 bases; nucleotides not matched to a gene: 7. The germline gives CDR1 SGHVS, CDR2 FQNEAQ. The CDR3 loop reads CASSFEPAGDTDTQYF. The CDR3 nucleotides are TGTGCCAGCAGCTTTGAACCAGCGGGGGACACAGATACGCAGTATTTT.

This sequence joins TRBV28 and TRBJ2-5; 9 positions agree with TRBD1. The CDR3 is 14 amino acids. The J segment lost 5 bases and the V segment lost 6 bases, leaving 7 bases of the junction unmatched. CDR1 and CDR2 from the germline V gene are MDHEN and SYDVKM. DNA for the CDR3: TGTGCCAGCAGCCGCGGACAGGGGAGGGAGACCCAGTACTTC. Protein: CASSRGQGRETQYF.

This clone was counted at least ten times. This chain links TRBV19 with TRBJ1-5; D may be TRBD1 (6 bases). CDR3 length: 15 amino acids. Trimming shortened V by 3 bases and J by 6 bases, and 15 bases separated the two germline ends. Germline CDR1 is LNHDA and CDR2 is SQIVND (reference sequence). The DNA for the CDR3 is TGTGCCAGTAGTATCTGGGACATAGGGGGTCAGCCCCAGCATTTT. This gives the protein CASSIWDIGGQPQHF.

Only a few counts were recorded for this clone. The V gene is TRBV14, the J gene TRBJ1-1, with 8 bases fitting TRBD1. The CDR3 has 14 residues. V lost 2 bases and J lost 7; bases outside the gene matches: 6. Per the germline V gene, CDR1 is SGHDN and CDR2 is FVKESK. CDR3 sequence: CASSQIRGPGEAFF. DNA of the CDR3: TGTGCCAGCAGCCAAATCAGGGGGCCCGGTGAAGCTTTCTTT.

This clone is a singleton in its sample. This chain links TRBV7-2 with TRBJ2-6; a weak D match, TRBD1 (6 bases). This CDR3 region has 19 residues. The germline gives CDR1 SGHTA, CDR2 FQGNSA. V dropped 5 bases and J dropped 0 bases, with 20 bases sitting between them. CDR3 in amino acids: CASSRASRDTSSGANVLTF. In DNA, the CDR3 is TGTGCCAGCAGCCGTGCGAGCCGGGACACAAGCTCTGGGGCCAACGTCCTGACTTTC.

The gene calls are TRBV7-3 and TRBJ1-6, with 8 bases identical to TRBD1. In germline, CDR1 is SGHTA, CDR2 FQGTGA. This CDR3 is built from 16 residues. V lost 2 bases and J lost 7; bases outside the gene matches: 7. The chain's CDR3 is CASSLAPRGRNSPLHF. The CDR3 DNA reads TGTGCCAGCAGCTTAGCCCCCAGGGGGCGGAATTCACCCCTCCACTTT.

This clone has just one count. The V call is TRBV5-1, the J call TRBJ1-4, with D unclear. V was shortened by 4 bases and J by 2 bases, with 6 bases between the two germline ends. Per germline, CDR1 SGHRS and CDR2 YFSETQ. The CDR3 extends over 13 amino acids. The CDR3 is CASSTPTNEKLFF. The CDR3 coding sequence is TGCGCCAGCAGCACACCGACTAATGAAAAACTGTTTTTT.

This clone appeared a few times. V gene TRBV28 combines with J gene TRBJ1-1; 9 bases line up with TRBD1. The ends lost 5 bases at V and 3 bases at J; junction bases unmatched: 10. This CDR3 spans 16 amino acids. The germline V gene encodes CDR1 MDHEN and CDR2 SYDVKM. Here the CDR3 reads CASSNLDRGVYTEAFF. CDR3 nucleotide sequence: TGTGCCAGCAGTAACCTAGACAGGGGGGTGTACACTGAAGCTTTCTTT.

This chain joins TRBV11-3 and TRBJ2-3; the match to TRBD2 covers 7 bases. V shed 0 bases, J shed 0 bases, and the junction held 6 bases outside the gene matches. Germline CDR1 reads SGHNT; CDR2 reads YENEEA. CDR3 size: 17 residues. The CDR3 here is CASSLEGLSGSTDTQYF. The CDR3 DNA sequence: TGTGCCAGCAGCTTAGAGGGCCTTAGCGGGAGCACAGATACGCAGTATTTT.

The genes are TRBV5-4 and TRBJ1-3, with D possibly matching TRBD1 (6 bases). Per germline, CDR1 SGHNT and CDR2 YYREEE (reference sequence). CDR3 size: 16 residues. V was clipped by 4 bases and J by 0 bases, with 14 bases between them. DNA for the CDR3: TGTGCCAGCAGCCCCGACGGGACACGCTCTGGAAACACCATATATTTT. Translating gives CASSPDGTRSGNTIYF.

The chain recombines TRBV10-3 with TRBJ1-4; TRBD1 aligns across 9 bases. The CDR3 spans 15 residues. Losses at the gene ends were 8 bases for V and 8 bases for J; bases not matched to a gene: 12. Germline V gene data show CDR1 as ENHRY and CDR2 as SYGVKD. The CDR3, as DNA: TGTGCCATCTCTTCGGGGGACAGGGAGGAAGAAAAACTGTTTTTT. Its translation is CAISSGDREEEKLFF.

V usage is TRBV2 and J usage is TRBJ2-7; TRBD1 matches at 8 bases. V dropped 4 bases and J dropped 3; count of bases not matched to a gene: 8. Germline V gives CDR1 SNHLY, CDR2 FYNNEI. The CDR3 has 15 residues. DNA of the CDR3: TGTGCCAGCAGTGTTCAGGGGGCGGGTGGCTACGAGCAGTACTTC. Translating gives CASSVQGAGGYEQYF.

The rearrangement joins TRBV7-6 to TRBJ2-2; possible D gene TRBD1, 5 bases. Germline values: CDR1 SGHVS, CDR2 FNYEAQ. The V end lost 1 base, the J end lost 1 base, and 7 bases lay between the germline ends. CDR3 length: 15 residues. CDR3 coding DNA: TGTGCCAGCAGCTTAGGGGGCGTGAACACCGGGGAGCTGTTTTTT. Its protein product is CASSLGGVNTGELFF.

The genes are TRBV7-2 and TRBJ2-5; perhaps TRBD1 as D (8 bases). The CDR3 is 15 residues long. CDR1 SGHTA and CDR2 FQGNSA come from the germline V gene. Trimming shortened V by 1 base and J by 7 bases, and 16 bases separated the two germline ends. The chain's CDR3 is CASSLGTGRVGTQYF. CDR3 DNA: TGTGCCAGCAGCTTAGGGACAGGGAGGGTAGGGACCCAGTACTTC.

This chain uses TRBV5-1 with TRBJ2-1; 9 positions agree with TRBD2. V was pared by 4 bases and J by 8 bases, with 7 bases of the junction left unmatched. The CDR3 sequence is 14 residues long. CDR1 and CDR2 (germline): SGHRS, YFSETQ. CDR3 in amino acids: CASSIWTSADEQFF. The CDR3 DNA sequence: TGCGCCAGCAGCATTTGGACTAGCGCCGATGAGCAGTTCTTC.